This T cell receptor beta chain was sequenced for a study of T cells in women clearing cervical HPV infection. About the study: For cases, blood was sampled a median 149 days after lesion detection, interquartile range about 90 to 200 days. HLA type could not be excluded as a confounder. Study results and caveats: TRBV6-7 relative abundance averaged about 0.1% in cases and about 0.17% in controls.

The CDR3 totals 17 residues. V lost 4 bases and J lost 2; bases outside the gene matches: 10. CDR1 is SGHRS, CDR2 YFSETQ, per germline. A word on this clone: Its antigen is undetermined. The sequence runs out 3 residues before the end of the CDR3; the remainder is reconstructed from the germline J gene.

Cervical HPV DNA detected by MY09/MY11 PCR, typed by dot-blot. The table came from immunoSEQ multiplex PCR; TCRdb's copy has only in-frame clones and leaves some out. The sample holds approximately 15,000 clones. The receptor comes from a woman between 18 and 69 years old with a cervical HPV16 infection that either progressed to CIN3+ or cleared (not recorded which). This sequence joins TRBV5-1 and TRBJ2-3; 10 bases are a match to TRBD2. The sequenced sample consisted of blood buffy coat. Partial CDR3 DNA: TGCGCCAGCAGCCCTGATGTAGCGGGGGGACTCACAGATACG. It codes for CASSPDVAGGLTDT. The whole CDR3 sequence reads CASSPDVAGGLTDTQYF.